These 4 T cell receptor beta chains share one sample of origin, sequenced in a study of regulatory T cells in long-lasting Graves disease. Time point in this sample: newly diagnosed GD, antithyroid drugs for less than 3 months. TCR sequences were obtained from RNA taken from PBMCs. Construction of TCR beta libraries relied on iRepertoire HTBI primers and on Arm-PCR targeting CDR3 regions. TCRdb re-called the multiplex PCR reads through MiXCR, storing one row per CDR3 protein. The repertoire holds some 490,000 distinct CDR3 sequences, with approximately 12% as singletons. This sample also belongs to another study, concerning T cells in Graves' hyperthyroidism and ophthalmopathy.

Source: peripheral blood mononuclear cells (PBMCs), taken at new diagnosis, from a patient treated with antithyroid drugs. The receptors were gathered from a young woman with Graves disease.

This clonotype was seen ten or more times. In nucleotides, the CDR3 is TGTGCCAGCAGTGGAGCGACAGGGGCCAACACTGAAGCTTTCTTT. Amino acids: CASSGATGANTEAFF. This chain connects TRBV6-1 to TRBJ1-1; TRBD1 aligns across 8 bases. V dropped 4 bases and J dropped 2; count of bases not matched to a gene: 6. The CDR3 contains 15 residues. Germline CDR1 and CDR2: MNHNS and SASEGT.

The chain joins TRBV19 to TRBJ2-3; 9 nucleotides align to TRBD2. The CDR3 covers 14 residues. The germline CDR1 and CDR2 sequences are LNHDA and SQIVND (reference sequence). V was clipped by 6 bases and J by 7 bases; unmatched bases: 8. CDR3 region: CASRAGGGPNTQYF. The CDR3 DNA reads TGTGCCAGTAGGGCGGGAGGGGGCCCAAATACGCAGTATTTT.

There are a few counts of this clonotype. The chain combines TRBV6-2 or TRBV6-3 with TRBJ2-3; 8 nucleotides align to TRBD2. CDR1 and CDR2 (germline): MNHEY, SVGEGT. This CDR3 is built from 16 residues. V was clipped by 1 base and J by 0 bases; unmatched bases: 3. The CDR3 loop reads CASSYFASGSTDTQYF. CDR3 bases: TGTGCCAGCAGTTACTTTGCTAGCGGGAGCACAGATACGCAGTATTTT.

As to this clonotype: With a much larger clone just one base away, this may be a read error. The rearrangement links TRBV20-1 to TRBJ1-1; the D is unclear. Germline assignment: CDR1 DFQATT and CDR2 SNEGSKA (reference sequence). This CDR3 has 13 residues. The CDR3 nucleotides read TGCAGTGCTAGTTACCGACGTGGACCTGACGCTTTCTTT. Protein sequence: CSASYRRGPDAFF.